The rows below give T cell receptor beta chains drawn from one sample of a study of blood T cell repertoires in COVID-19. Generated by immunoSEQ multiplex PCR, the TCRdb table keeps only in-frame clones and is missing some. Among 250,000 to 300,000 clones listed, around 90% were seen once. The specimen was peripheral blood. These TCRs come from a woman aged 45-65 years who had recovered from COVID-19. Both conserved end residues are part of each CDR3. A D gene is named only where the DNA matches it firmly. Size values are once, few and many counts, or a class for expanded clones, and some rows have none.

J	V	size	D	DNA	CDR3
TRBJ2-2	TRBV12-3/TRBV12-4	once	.	TGTGCCAGCAGCCCGACAGGCGCCGGGGAGCTGTTTTTT	CASSPTGAGELFF
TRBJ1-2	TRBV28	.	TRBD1	TGTGCCAGCGGCCGGACAGGGAACTATGGCTACACCTTC	CASGRTGNYGYTF
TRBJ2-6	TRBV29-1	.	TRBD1	TGCAGCGTTGCCCCTTATGGACAGGGGCCGAGCTCTGGGGCCAACGTCCTGACTTTC	CSVAPYGQGPSSGANVLTF
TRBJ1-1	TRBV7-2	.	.	TGTGCCAGCAGCTTAGCAGTGGCCACTGAAGCTTTCTTT	CASSLAVATEAFF
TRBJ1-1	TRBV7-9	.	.	TGTGCCAGCAGCTTCGACAGTTTTGAAGCTTTCTTT	CASSFDSFEAFF
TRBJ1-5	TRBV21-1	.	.	.	CASSKVGTGAGNQPQHF
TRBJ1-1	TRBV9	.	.	TGTGCCAGCAGCGGTCAGGGGCTCTCTTACACTGAAGCTTTCTTT	CASSGQGLSYTEAFF
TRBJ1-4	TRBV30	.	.	TGTGCCTGGAGCGAACAGGCAACTAATGAAAAACTGTTTTTT	CAWSEQATNEKLFF
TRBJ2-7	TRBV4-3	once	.	TGCGCCAGCAGCCAAGCGGAGGATAGCAGGAACGAGCAGTACTTC	CASSQAEDSRNEQYF
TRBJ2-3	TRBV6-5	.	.	TGTGCCAGCACCGCCGCGGGGCCCACAGATACGCAGTATTTT	CASTAAGPTDTQYF
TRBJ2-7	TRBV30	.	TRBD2	TGTGCCTGGAAAAGACTAGCAGAATGGAACGAGCAGTACTTC	CAWKRLAEWNEQYF
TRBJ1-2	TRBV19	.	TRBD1	TGTGCCAGTAGTATTTTAAACAGGGGACCCTATGGCTACACCTTC	CASSILNRGPYGYTF
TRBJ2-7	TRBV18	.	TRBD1	TGTGCCAGCTCACCCTACCGCACCGGGACAGGGGGCAACGAGCAGTACTTC	CASSPYRTGTGGNEQYF
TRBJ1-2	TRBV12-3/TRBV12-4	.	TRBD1	TGTGCCAGCAGGCCAGACAGGGACTATGGCTACACCTTC	CASRPDRDYGYTF
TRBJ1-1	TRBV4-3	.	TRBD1	TGCGCCAGCAGCCGGCTTCAGGGGGCGCGGACTGAAGCTTTCTTT	CASSRLQGARTEAFF
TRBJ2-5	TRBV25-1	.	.	TGTGCCACCAGAGACGGGGGTCGCGAGACCCAGTACTTC	CATRDGGRETQYF
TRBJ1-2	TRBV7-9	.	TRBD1	TGTGCCAGCAGCTTAGGAAACAGGGGCTATGGCTACACCTTC	CASSLGNRGYGYTF
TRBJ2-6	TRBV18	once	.	TGTGCCAGCTCACCAATGAGGGCTGGGGCCAACGTCCTGACTTTC	CASSPMRAGANVLTF
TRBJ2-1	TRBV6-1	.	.	TGTGCCAGCAGTGAGGACATGAGCTTCAATGAGCAGTTCTTC	CASSEDMSFNEQFF
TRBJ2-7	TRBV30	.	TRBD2	TGTGCCTGGACCCGCGGGGGGACTAGCTTACAGCAGTACTTC	CAWTRGGTSLQQYF
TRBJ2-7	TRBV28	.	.	TGTGCCAGCATTTCCCTGCAGCGGCCTTTCTACGAGCAGTACTTC	CASISLQRPFYEQYF
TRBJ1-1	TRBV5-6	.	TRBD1	TGTGCCAGCACCTATTTGAGGACAGGGAACACTGAAGCTTTCTTT	CASTYLRTGNTEAFF
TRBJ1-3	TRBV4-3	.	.	TGCGCCAGCAGCCAAGATTTCCTATTCTCCTCTGGAAACACCATATATTTT	CASSQDFLFSSGNTIYF
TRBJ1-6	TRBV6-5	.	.	TGTGCCAGCAGCTCTCCTGAGAATTCACCCCTCCACTTT	CASSSPENSPLHF
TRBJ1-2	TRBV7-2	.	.	TGTGCCAGCAGCTTGTGGGGGGGGAGTGGCAGGGATGGTGGCTACACCTTC	CASSLWGGSGRDGGYTF
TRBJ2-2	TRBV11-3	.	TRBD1	TGTGCCAGCAGCCCCGGACAGGGGGACACCGGGGAGCTGTTTTTT	CASSPGQGDTGELFF
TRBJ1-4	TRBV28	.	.	TGTGCCAGCAGCTCGGGGGCAACTAATGAAAAACTGTTTTTT	CASSSGATNEKLFF
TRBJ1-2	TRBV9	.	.	TGTGCCAGCAGCCCCCCTGGTGGGGCGCGAAGAGGCTACACCTTC	CASSPPGGARRGYTF
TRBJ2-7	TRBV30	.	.	TGTGCCTCAGGACAGATCTACGAGCAGTACTTC	CASGQIYEQYF
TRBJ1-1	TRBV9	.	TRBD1	TGTGCCAGCAGCGTAGCCCAACAGGGGATGACTTTCTTT	CASSVAQQGMTFF
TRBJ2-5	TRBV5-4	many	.	TGTGCCAGCACATACAGGGAAGGGGAGACCCAGTACTTC	CASTYREGETQYF
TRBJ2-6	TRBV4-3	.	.	TGCGCCAGCAGCCAAGATACGTCAGGGGTCGGGGCCAACGTCCTGACTTTC	CASSQDTSGVGANVLTF
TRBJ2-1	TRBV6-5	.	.	TGTGCCAGCAGTTACTCGGGTCAGGGGTCGGATGAGCAGTTCTTC	CASSYSGQGSDEQFF
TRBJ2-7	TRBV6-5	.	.	TGTGCCAGCAGAGGCGACTTTTCCTACGAGCAGTACTTC	CASRGDFSYEQYF
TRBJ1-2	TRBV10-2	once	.	TGCGCCAGCATGGGAAGTTTCGGAACGGACAGAGCGGGGGGCTACACCTTC	CASMGSFGTDRAGGYTF
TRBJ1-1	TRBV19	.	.	TGTGCCAGTCAGGGGTTCAGCACTGAAGCTTTCTTT	CASQGFSTEAFF
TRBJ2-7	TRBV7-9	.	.	TGTGCCAGCAGCCCGGGTTACGAGCAGTACTTC	CASSPGYEQYF